The T cell receptor beta chain described here comes from a study of human T cells and chemical hapten exposure. Findings and limits, study-wide: DPC sensitization did not alter TCRs above 1 in 1000 frequency. Relative to control repertoires, expanded TCRs gave rise to significantly more large CDR3 similarity clusters.

The CDR3 sequence is 12 residues long. V lost 0 bases, J lost 8 bases, and 8 bases lay in between. Per the germline V gene, CDR1 is SGHKS and CDR2 is YYEKEE (reference sequence). This clonotype occurred many times. The antigen is undetermined. The library attached unique molecular identifiers to individual cDNA molecules. One entry per CDR3 protein results from TCRdb running MiXCR on the RACE reads. The table includes about 98,000 distinct CDR3 sequences, 10% to 14% detected once. As to time point: pre-sensitization, week 0. Described treatment: therapeutic diphenylcyclopropenone sensitization with weekly scalp DPC.

The sequenced sample was whole blood, obtained in connection with sensitization to the hapten diphenylcyclopropenone (DPC). The chain has TRBV5-5 and TRBJ1-1; no firm D call. The receptor was derived from a woman aged 55-69 years with alopecia areata. Some clones in this sample may be carry-over from other donors' samples. The CDR3 DNA is TGTGCCAGCAGCTTGGCCCCCAGCGAAGCTTTCTTT. It translates to CASSLAPSEAFF.